The 18 T cell receptor beta chains below all came from one sample that was sequenced in a study of blood T cells in healthy people across ages. Primed by a sample-barcoded 5' primer and a J-beta primer mix, a second PCR proceeded for 7 to 11 cycles. TCRdb re-called the 5' RACE reads through MiXCR, storing one row per CDR3 protein. The sample yields about 970,000 distinct CDR3 sequences, around 54% seen once. The sequencing sample was made of blood. These receptors were taken from a woman aged 55-75 years in good health.

The J gene is TRBJ1-5, the V gene TRBV7-9; D gene uncertain. The V and J ends lost 1 base and 5 bases respectively, with 6 bases between them. This CDR3 has 13 residues. Germline CDR1 reads SEHNR; CDR2 reads FQNEAQ (reference sequence). CDR3 nucleotides: TGTGCCAGCAGCTTAGGTTGGGATCAGCCCCAGCATTTT. Amino acid sequence: CASSLGWDQPQHF.

The chain links TRBV29-1 to TRBJ2-3; D remains unclear. With 6 bases removed from V and 4 bases from J, the gap between germline ends came to 17 bases. Per the germline V gene, CDR1 is SQVTM and CDR2 is ANQGSEA. This CDR3 contains 14 residues. The CDR3 DNA sequence: TGCAGCGTGACCCCTCGGAGTTGGGCAGATACGCAGTATTTT. Residues: CSVTPRSWADTQYF.

There are a few counts of this clonotype. A much larger clone sits a single nucleotide away, making a read error possible. V gene TRBV28 combines with J gene TRBJ2-5, with 13 bases aligning to TRBD2. Trimming removed 3 bases from V and 3 bases from J; junction bases left unmatched: 1. Germline values: CDR1 MDHEN, CDR2 SYDVKM. The CDR3 length is 15 residues. CDR3 protein: CASSLGLAGKETQYF. In DNA form, the CDR3 reads TGTGCCAGCAGTTTGGGACTAGCGGGAAAAGAGACCCAGTACTTC.

The chain recombines TRBV5-1 with TRBJ2-3; TRBD2 aligns across 9 bases. The CDR3 runs to 14 residues. V gave up 6 bases and J gave up 3 bases; unmatched junction bases: 5. Germline V CDR1 and CDR2: SGHRS, YFSETQ. The DNA of the CDR3 is TGCGCCAGCAATCCTAGCGGGACGACAGATACGCAGTATTTT. It translates to CASNPSGTTDTQYF.

The V and J genes are TRBV10-3 and TRBJ1-2; the match to TRBD1 covers 8 bases. The germline V gene encodes CDR1 ENHRY and CDR2 SYGVKD. Unmatched junction bases numbered 2, after V lost 4 bases and J lost 7 bases. The CDR3 sequence is 12 residues long. The CDR3 nucleotides read TGTGCCATCAGTGGGACAGGGTTTGGCTACACCTTC. Translating it yields CAISGTGFGYTF.

The chain recombines TRBV3-1 with TRBJ1-5; TRBD1 might be the D (5 bases). Germline V gene lookup returns CDR1 LGHDT and CDR2 YNNKEL (reference sequence). This CDR3 spans 15 amino acids. V lost 5 bases to trimming and J lost 5 bases, with 16 bases between them. CDR3 nucleotide sequence: TGTGCCAGCAGCGGAGCCGGGACGGATTATCAGCCCCAGCATTTT. This encodes CASSGAGTDYQPQHF.

The table lists this clonotype with a few counts. The J gene is TRBJ2-1, the V gene TRBV4-2, with 8 positions matching TRBD2. The length of the CDR3 is 14 residues. The V segment lost 3 bases and the J segment 6 bases; nucleotides outside the gene matches: 4. Germline V lookup: CDR1 LGHNA, CDR2 YNFKEQ. The CDR3, as DNA: TGTGCCAGCAGCCAGGGACTAGAGACCAATGAGCAGTTCTTC. The encoded protein is CASSQGLETNEQFF.

V usage is TRBV28 and J usage is TRBJ2-2; 16 bases map to TRBD2. With 4 bases clipped from V and 7 bases from J, the junction kept 3 bases outside the gene matches. CDR1 and CDR2 from the germline V gene are MDHEN and SYDVKM. The CDR3 runs to 16 residues. The CDR3 loop reads CASSSGTSGRVGELFF. CDR3 sequence (DNA): TGTGCCAGCAGTTCCGGGACTAGCGGGAGGGTCGGGGAGCTGTTTTTT.

This clonotype was observed a few times. This chain joins TRBV29-1 and TRBJ2-1, with 12 bases that match TRBD2. This CDR3 is 15 amino acids long. Germline trimming cut 1 base from V and 8 bases from J; bases unmatched to any gene: 6. Germline CDR1 and CDR2: SQVTM and ANQGSEA. CDR3 in DNA: TGCAGCGTTGAAGGGACTAGCGGGAATTCTGATGAGCAGTTCTTC. Translated: CSVEGTSGNSDEQFF.

This chain links TRBV24-1 with TRBJ2-5; TRBD1 might be the D (6 bases). The germline V gene has CDR1 KGHDR and CDR2 SFDVKD. The CDR3 is made up of 14 amino acids. Trimming pared 2 bases from V and 5 bases from J, leaving 11 bases between. As DNA, the CDR3 is TGTGCCACCAGTGATTCGGACAGAGGGGAGACCCAGTACTTC. This codes for CATSDSDRGETQYF.

The chain combines TRBV12-3 or TRBV12-4 with TRBJ2-5; unclear D gene. Gene TRBJ2-7 matches the end of the DNA better, so the J call may be wrong. The CDR3 is 13 amino acids. The CDR3 region is CASSLGMAYEQYF. CDR3 in DNA: TGTGCCAGCAGTTTAGGGATGGCCTACGAGCAGTACTTC.

The chain carries TRBV7-9 and TRBJ2-4, with D possibly matching TRBD1 (6 bases). Germline-derived CDR1 and CDR2 are SEHNR and FQNEAQ (reference sequence). V was trimmed by 5 bases and J by 0 bases, leaving 14 bases between them. The CDR3 is 16 residues long. The CDR3 region has the DNA TGTGCCAGCAGCAGGGGGAGTGAAGGAGCCAAAAACATTCAGTACTTC. Its translation: CASSRGSEGAKNIQYF.

The V and J genes are TRBV7-9 and TRBJ2-5; 8 bases match TRBD1. The trim removed 11 bases at V and 11 bases at J, leaving 16 bases unmatched. From germline, CDR1 is SEHNR and CDR2 FQNEAQ (reference sequence). The CDR3 runs to 13 residues. The CDR3 sequence: CAGQGQQYNEQYF. CDR3 bases: TGTGCCGGACAGGGACAGCAGTACAATGAGCAGTACTTC.

As concerns this clonotype: A clone one base away is much larger, so this may be a read error. The rearrangement links TRBV7-9 to TRBJ2-4, with D tentatively TRBD2 (6 bases). Trimming stripped 4 bases from V and 6 bases from J, with 31 bases between. Germline values: CDR1 SEHNR, CDR2 FQNEAQ (reference sequence). The CDR3 runs 20 residues. DNA for the CDR3: TGTGCCAGCAGCTCAGCGGACTCGTTGGAGGGCCGAAGGATAGTAAACATTCAGTACTTC. It is translated as CASSSADSLEGRRIVNIQYF.

This clonotype has ten or more counts. The V and J genes are TRBV7-2 and TRBJ2-7; 8 bases map to TRBD1. The V and J ends lost 2 bases and 3 bases, in that order; junction bases with no gene match: 6. The germline CDR1 and CDR2 sequences are SGHTA and FQGNSA. The CDR3 has 15 amino acids. CDR3 amino acids: CASSLLPGGSYEQYF. In DNA, the CDR3 is TGTGCCAGCAGCTTACTTCCAGGGGGCAGCTACGAGCAGTACTTC. The complete variable domain, with remaining parts taken from reference TRBV7-2 and TRBJ2-7, reads GAGVSQSPSNKVTEKGKDVELRCDPISGHTALYWYRQSLGQGLEFLIYFQGNSAPDKSGLPSDRFSAERTGGSVSTLTIQRTQQEDSAVYLCASSLLPGGSYEQYFGPGTRLTVT.

CDR3 in amino acids: CASSDGSDTGELFF. CDR3 DNA sequence: TGTGCCAGCAGTGACGGTAGCGACACCGGGGAGCTGTTTTTT. The chain uses TRBV2 and TRBJ2-2; possibly TRBD2 for D (5 bases). The CDR3 runs 14 residues. V was cut by 3 bases and J by 3 bases, with 8 bases left in between. Germline CDR1 is SNHLY and CDR2 is FYNNEI.

The chain carries TRBV18 and TRBJ2-7; TRBD2 aligns across 8 bases. This CDR3 region has 14 residues. Trimming at V came to 2 bases and at J to 6 bases, leaving 6 bases not matched to a gene. CDR1 is KGHSH, CDR2 LQKENI, per germline. The CDR3 coding sequence is TGTGCCAGCTCACCATGGCGGGAGGCTGGCGAGCAGTACTTC. Translated: CASSPWREAGEQYF.

There are a few counts of this clonotype. The V gene is TRBV6-5, the J gene TRBJ2-5; D gene ambiguous. V gave up 6 bases and J gave up 5 bases, with 7 bases separating them. The V gene's germline CDR1 is MNHEY and CDR2 SVGAGI. The CDR3 has 11 amino acids. CDR3 loop: CASRKVETQYF. CDR3 nucleotide sequence: TGTGCCAGCAGGAAGGTGGAGACCCAGTACTTC.